This T cell receptor (beta chain) was recovered during a study of cytomegalovirus exposure and HLA in healthy donors (dated by TCRdb to about 2017). About the full investigation: An earlier analysis of 587 of the donors reported approximately 270 Gb of sequence data and around 120 million unique TCR beta sequences from about 200 million T cells. HLA typing included class I and class II loci at four-digit resolution. Several DR-DQ haplotypes were handled as single units for association and clustering because linkage in the cohort was strong. An early release that covered 640 HLA-typed donors contained approximately 300 gigabases of sequencing data and 75 million to 100 million unique TCR sequences. Every repertoire in the discovery cohort had been generated on one and the same sequencing platform. To predict cytomegalovirus infection status, the study brought together high-throughput TCR immunosequencing, statistical association of individual TCRs with disease status, and machine learning. Across 398 genotyped donors of the cohort, an average of about 220,000 unique TCR beta nucleotide sequences per donor were sequenced, and around 19% of those sequences were non-productive. Using immunosequencing, the study profiled T cell repertoires from some 670 subjects and related those repertoires to cytomegalovirus serostatus. The number of typed donors differed by locus: roughly 620-640 for A, B, C, DRB1 and DQB1; about 520 for DQA1; some 610 for DPA1; and roughly 450 for DPB1. To study patterns of TCR occurrence, a later analysis re-analyzed previously published TCR beta repertoires from around 660 donors and added high-resolution HLA genotyping. Rather than drawing on any new phenotypic data, the later analysis identified candidate immune exposures from TCR beta sequences and the way those sequences occurred across donors. An earlier analysis of 587 of the donors applied high-throughput TCR beta sequencing to assess whether each TCR beta V gene segment acted as functional or pseudogenic. The genetic ancestry cluster associated with self-reported Caucasian donors included roughly 84% of the roughly 400 genotyped donors. Along with the approximately 650-subject first cohort, a separate validation cohort of 120 different subjects was used. Donor age, sex, ethnicity and CMV serostatus were compiled alongside the repertoire data. In a later genetic analysis, genome-wide SNP genotypes for about three fifths of the roughly 670 donors were used, and that subset was treated as a discovery cohort. The study was designed to test whether signatures of past pathogen exposure could be identified by cataloging public T cell receptors. On the study overall, not on this receptor specifically: Most TCR sequences were observed very rarely across donors, whereas some public TCRs were present in many individuals. Specific HLA alleles were associated with roughly 17,000 TCR beta sequences at a false discovery rate of 0.05 in a later analysis. Linkage disequilibrium might explain the correlated functional status among segregating V segments, but an unknown experimental factor could not be ruled out. Roughly uniform sequencing depth across donors was assumed in presence/absence analyses, although this assumption may not hold. In an earlier analysis of more than 450 of the donors, most TCR beta V segments were observed in productive rearrangements about 90% or about 30% of the time, broadly matching IMGT annotations. V-gene and J-gene trimming of TCR beta chains was associated with a missense DCLRE1C variant in a later genetic analysis, and the association was replicated in an independent cohort. A cluster of highly shared sequence variants was judged likely to be a technical artifact of the sequencing pipeline. A later analysis reported that several top co-occurrence clusters appeared linked to parvovirus B19, influenza, CMV and Epstein-Barr virus. The classifier was reported to diagnose cytomegalovirus status with high specificity and sensitivity in both the original and validation cohorts. Because counts were too low, approximately 18 rarely observed V segments, including chromosome 9 orphons, were excluded from the earlier analysis of fewer than 650 of the donors. A further reported finding was that TCR beta sequences accurately predicted the HLA-A and HLA-B alleles for most subjects in the first cohort. In this cohort, only TCR beta chains were sequenced, and detectable features were limited by the absence of alpha or paired-chain data. Immune exposure information for the cohort was limited to CMV serostatus. In a later genetic analysis, fewer N-insertions in productive TCRs were reported among donors in an Asian-associated ancestry cluster than the approximately 710-donor mean. The 87-base-pair reads could not distinguish some IMGT-functional V segments, including TRBV6-2 and TRBV6-3, so those segments were excluded. Most CMV-associated TCR beta chains appeared to be HLA-restricted in a later analysis, and the HLA associations seemed to be driven largely by CMV exposure. Because some donors lacked HLA typing at each locus, the association tests relied only on the typed subset. In a later analysis, the rate of TCR association differed among HLA loci, with DRB1 alleles having the most associated TCRs and HLA-C alleles having the fewest. A total of about 180 TCR beta chains were listed by the study as associated with cytomegalovirus. When HLA alleles, especially DR and DQ, strongly co-occurred, TCR associations were difficult to assign to individual alleles. In a later analysis, HLA-associated TCR beta chains showed more clonal expansion and lower generation probabilities than non-associated chains that were equally common. A few of the identified cytomegalovirus-associated TCR beta chains were confirmed in vitro to be specific for cytomegalovirus antigens. The authors suggested that the approach could potentially be generalized to other disease states and immunological phenotypes.

CDR1 and CDR2, looked up from the germline V gene, are SGHRS and YFSETQ. Relative to germline, V is missing 4 bases and J is missing 0 bases, with 3 bases of the junction outside any gene match. The CDR3 covers 14 residues, taking in both the cysteine and the phenylalanine. Kept here is only the CDR3 DNA, which spans 42 bases and is read in frame from base 1. In total, 666 healthy bone marrow donors made up the cohort. Cohort members were all nominally healthy when sampled, although unrecorded immune exposures were likely present. The donor was CMV seropositive and was included in the group of 300 or so seropositive cohort members. Every donor gave a peripheral blood sample, and the peripheral blood mononuclear cells from that sample were used for TCR beta sequencing. The Qiagen DNeasy Blood Extraction Kit was used to extract genomic DNA from the blood cell samples. Regarding this clone: No antigen is known for it. Different DNA sequences within this sample yield the same CDR3.

The library was built by means of the immunoSEQ multiplex PCR assay. The multiplex PCR relied on a mix of 60 forward primers for TCR Vbeta segments and 13 reverse primers for TCR Jbeta segments. The CDR3 region of rearranged TCR beta genes was amplified from genomic DNA by a multiplex PCR assay. The amplified TCR beta libraries were sequenced on the Illumina HiSeq System as 87-base-pair reads. The original pipeline was this. A later analysis counted about 76 million unique TCR beta chains across the 600 to 850 repertoires, and 10 million to 11 million of these chains were shared by at least two donors. A nearest-neighbor algorithm error-corrected the raw reads and collapsed the reads into unique sequences, merging closely related sequences to remove PCR and sequencing errors. Alignment of CDR3 sequences to IMGT reference sequences was used to assign V, D and J gene segments. For a sequence to be retained, a match of at least six nucleotides was required to both a V gene segment and a J gene segment. Rearrangements were classified as productive when the CDR3 lacked stop codons and remained in frame with V and J, and all other rearrangements were classified as non-productive. CDR3 was defined by IMGT convention, running from the second conserved V-encoded cysteine to the conserved J-encoded phenylalanine. The earlier analysis of 550 to 650 of the donors excluded any sequence lacking an unambiguous match to a single V gene segment. In an earlier analysis of some 590 of the donors, a V segment was called functional when productive rearrangements were above 56.7%, and segregating when the standard deviation between donors exceeded 5%. A statistical classification framework was developed to diagnose cytomegalovirus status using the catalog of TCR beta chain sequences. A later analysis assigned V and J genes by comparing TCR nucleotide sequences with IMGT/GENE-DB human TR gene sequences. Using the TCRdist pipeline, a later analysis assigned CDR3 sequences along with most-parsimonious VDJ recombination scenarios. In a later analysis, each TCR beta chain was defined by its CDR3 amino acid sequence together with its V-gene family, and reads lacking a unique V-gene family were excluded. A later analysis removed roughly 590 highly shared, low-generation-probability nucleotide sequences to deal with suspected cross-contamination and a sequencing artifact. A later analysis calculated a clonal expansion index for each public chain from normalized within-repertoire ranks of inferred template counts. In a later analysis, generation probabilities were computed with a VDJ recombination model fitted to out-of-frame rearrangements, and the resulting probabilities were checked against IGoR. In a later analysis, hypergeometric tests were used to score TCR-TCR, TCR-HLA and TCR-CMV co-occurrence, with a repertoire-size bias correction applied to TCR pairs. In a later analysis, false discovery rates were estimated by permuting HLA or CMV assignments 20 times. In a later analysis, co-occurring TCRs were grouped with DBSCAN, and TCRdist sequence similarity was added when clustering was performed within HLA-allele-positive subsets. Repertoires with fewer than 30,000 or more than 120,000 public chains, plus five repertoires with anomalous nucleotide sharing, were excluded from co-occurrence clustering. The table was pulled from immuneACCESS by TCRdb, which kept in-frame rearrangements only. Such tables lose some clones; where checked, under half of the loss comes from unresolved V genes, and the rest has no known cause. That table furnishes V, J and clone size, whereas the DNA furnished D and trimming. The table for this sample shows approximately 58,000 clones. The top ten clones comprise roughly 4.8% of the sample.

Recombination joined TRBV5-1 with TRBJ1-1; TRBD1 matches 7 bases in the middle. The sequenced sample was PBMCs. This clonotype was sampled from a young man in good health and CMV-seropositive. The base sequence is TGCGCCAGCAGCGGGGGACAGTTGAACACTGAAGCTTTCTTT. The translation is CASSGGQLNTEAFF.